The 8 T cell receptor beta chains below all came from one sample that was sequenced in a study of PD-L1 blockade in urothelial cancer. The time point is: pretreatment peripheral blood. Sequencing used immunoSEQ multiplex PCR; TCRdb keeps in-frame clones, though not all of them. The table includes roughly 50,000 clones, 70% to 90% detected once. The source material was PBMCs, sampled around atezolizumab (anti-PD-L1) treatment. The receptors were sampled from a woman aged 60-70 years with urothelial cancer.

This clone was counted many times. The V and J genes are TRBV4-3 and TRBJ2-7; TRBD1 matches 8 bases. In germline, CDR1 is LGHNA, CDR2 YSLEER. Trimming removed 2 bases from V and 3 bases from J; junction bases left unmatched: 6. The CDR3 is 15 amino acids. In DNA, the CDR3 is TGCGCCAGCAGCCAAACCGGGACAGGCATCTACGAGCAGTACTTC. Its protein is CASSQTGTGIYEQYF.

This clone was observed a single time. V and J are TRBV29-1 and TRBJ2-1; 10 nucleotides match TRBD2. J lost 8 bases, V lost 3 bases, and 7 bases had no gene match. The CDR3 consists of 14 residues. From germline, CDR1 is SQVTM and CDR2 ANQGSEA. The CDR3 loop reads CSVEGLAGEDEQFF. The CDR3 bases are TGCAGCGTTGAGGGGCTAGCGGGAGAGGATGAGCAGTTCTTC.

The chain recombines TRBV2 with TRBJ2-1; 10 bases match TRBD2. J was trimmed by 10 bases and V by 2 bases; bases with no gene match: 5. Germline V lookup: CDR1 SNHLY, CDR2 FYNNEI. The length of the CDR3 is 14 residues. The CDR3 DNA reads TGTGCCAGCAGTGAAAGCGGGAGGGCCGAAGAGCAGTTCTTC. Translated, it gives CASSESGRAEEQFF. Using reference TRBV2 and TRBJ2-1 for the parts outside the CDR3, the full variable domain is EPEVTQTPSHQVTQMGQEVILRCVPISNHLYFYWYRQILGQKVEFLVSFYNNEISEKSEIFDDQFSVERPDGSNFTLKIRSTKLEDSAMYFCASSESGRAEEQFFGPGTRLTVL.

The chain recombines TRBV5-5 with TRBJ2-7; D not certain. V lost 0 bases, J lost 0 bases, and 7 bases lay in between. This CDR3 has 14 residues. The V gene's germline CDR1 is SGHKS and CDR2 YYEKEE (reference sequence). In DNA form, the CDR3 reads TGTGCCAGCAGCTTGGGCACCAGCTCCTACGAGCAGTACTTC. Its translation: CASSLGTSSYEQYF.

V gene TRBV7-2 combines with J gene TRBJ2-2, with D tentatively TRBD2 (5 bases). This CDR3 contains 16 residues. Germline CDR1 is SGHTA and CDR2 is FQGNSA. Deletions cut 1 base from V and 6 bases from J, with 15 bases between. DNA of the CDR3: TGTGCCAGCAGCTTAGTGTGGCGGACTTGGGCCGGGGAGCTGTTTTTT. Translated, it gives CASSLVWRTWAGELFF.

V and J are TRBV19 and TRBJ1-5; D not resolved. CDR3 length equals 14 residues. From germline, CDR1 is LNHDA and CDR2 SQIVND (reference sequence). Trimming removed 11 bases from V and 3 bases from J, with 17 bases in between. CDR3 region: CAGGSKGNNQPQHF. The CDR3 DNA sequence: TGTGCCGGAGGGTCAAAGGGAAACAATCAGCCCCAGCATTTT.

The gene calls are TRBV7-2 and TRBJ1-1; D not certain. CDR1 and CDR2 from the germline V gene are SGHTA and FQGNSA. The CDR3 is made up of 16 amino acids. V lost 2 bases, J lost 0 bases, and 13 bases lay in between. The chain's CDR3 is CASSLRFGHVNTEAFF. CDR3 DNA: TGTGCCAGCAGCTTACGGTTTGGGCACGTGAACACTGAAGCTTTCTTT.

The chain combines TRBV5-6 with TRBJ1-5; unclear D gene. The CDR3 covers 14 residues. The V gene's germline CDR1 is SGHDT and CDR2 YYEEEE. V was cut by 0 bases and J by 5 bases, with 9 bases left in between. The CDR3 sequence: CASSLGPFYQPQHF. Here the CDR3 DNA reads TGTGCCAGCAGCTTGGGTCCTTTTTATCAGCCCCAGCATTTT.